Described below is a single TCR beta chain sequence and its context. This sample was taken from a study of blood T cell repertoires in COVID-19. Whole-study context: There were acute and convalescent COVID-19 samples, and they came from the United States, Italy and Spain.

In the original analysis: Using reference gene primer amplification, nucleated cell counts were estimated. The protocol was immunoSEQ multiplex PCR, while the TCRdb copy is restricted to in-frame clones and leaves out a portion. V and J calls and clone size are copied from that table; D and trimming were computed from the DNA. Of fewer than 300,000 clones listed, 82% are singletons. V lost 5 bases, J lost 6 bases, and 9 bases stayed unmatched. This CDR3 has 15 residues. Germline V gene data show CDR1 as MRHNA and CDR2 as SNTAGT. The receptor comes from a woman younger than 30 with acute or convalescent COVID-19. This sequence joins TRBV6-4 and TRBJ2-2; 7 nucleotides align to TRBD1. Sequencing input: peripheral blood. CDR3 loop: CASSQRQGPAGELFF. CDR3 coding DNA: TGTGCCAGCAGTCAAAGACAGGGTCCTGCCGGGGAGCTGTTTTTT.